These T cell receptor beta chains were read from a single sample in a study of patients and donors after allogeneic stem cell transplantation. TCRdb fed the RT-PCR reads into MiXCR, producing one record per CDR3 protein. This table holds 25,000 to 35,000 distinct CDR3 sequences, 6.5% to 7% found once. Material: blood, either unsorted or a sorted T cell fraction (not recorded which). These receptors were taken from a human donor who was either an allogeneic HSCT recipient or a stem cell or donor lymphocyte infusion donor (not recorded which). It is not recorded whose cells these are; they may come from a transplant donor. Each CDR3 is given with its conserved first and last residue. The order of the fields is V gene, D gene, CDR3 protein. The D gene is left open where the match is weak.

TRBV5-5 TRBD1 CASSYGQGLYGYTF
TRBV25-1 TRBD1 CASSGKGIWDRAYEQYF
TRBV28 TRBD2 CASSLSSGTSGSTDTQYF
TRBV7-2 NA CASSFGSTNYGYTF
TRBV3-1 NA CASSQFAGSNQPQHF
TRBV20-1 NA CSALSLRDYGYTF
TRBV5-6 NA CASSLANTHEQYF
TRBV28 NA CASTTDPTATNEKLFF
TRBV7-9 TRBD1 CASSLAWGTGGIADTQYF
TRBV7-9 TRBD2 CASSLEAGVSSYNEQFF
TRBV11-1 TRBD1 CASSLPGTGHGYTF
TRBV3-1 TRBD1 CASSGTVNTEAFF
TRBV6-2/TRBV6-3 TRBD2 CASSYVPAQAGVRETQYF